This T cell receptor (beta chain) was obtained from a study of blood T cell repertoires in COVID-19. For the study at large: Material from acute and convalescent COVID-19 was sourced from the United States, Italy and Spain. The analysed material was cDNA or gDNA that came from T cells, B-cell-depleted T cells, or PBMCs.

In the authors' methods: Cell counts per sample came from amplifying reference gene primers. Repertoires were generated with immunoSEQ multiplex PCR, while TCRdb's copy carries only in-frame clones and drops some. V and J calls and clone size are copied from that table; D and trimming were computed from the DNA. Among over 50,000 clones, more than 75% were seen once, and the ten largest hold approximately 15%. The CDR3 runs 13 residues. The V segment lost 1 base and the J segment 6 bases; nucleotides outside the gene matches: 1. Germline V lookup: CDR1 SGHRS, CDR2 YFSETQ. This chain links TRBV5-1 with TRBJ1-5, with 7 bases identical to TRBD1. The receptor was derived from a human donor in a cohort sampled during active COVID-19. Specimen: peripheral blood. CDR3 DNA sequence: TGCGCCAGCAGCTTGTACAGGGGTCAGCCCCAGCATTTT. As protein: CASSLYRGQPQHF.